This T cell receptor (beta chain) was recorded in a study of T cell repertoires in cytomegalovirus infection (dated by TCRdb to about 2019). In terms of the full investigation: Donor HLA type was relevant to the analysis, because carriage of CMV infection together with the matching HLA type was indicated by public TCR beta signatures.

Study-wide conclusions, independent of this receptor: In both this cohort and an independent cohort of several hundred donors, the cumulative frequency of public TCR beta family members distinguished carriers of CMV infection plus the relevant HLA type. The ex vivo response was dominated by HLA-C-restricted CMV-specific TCR beta clonotypes, which also provided the single most frequent clonotype in two of eight donors.

The listed sequencing device is Illumina HiSeq 1500. The public reads were reanalyzed by TCRdb: fastp trimming at Q25, MiXCR alignment, in-frame beta chains only. Duplicate CDR3 protein sequences are folded into a single record with the most common DNA and genes. For this sample the table gives about 310,000 distinct CDR3 sequences, of which approximately 10% were detected only once. The top ten clones comprise around 2.5% of the sample. This clonotype was counted at least ten times. What antigen it recognizes has not been identified. Within one base of it there is no much larger clone, and no base qualities were kept. The clonotype was recovered from a human donor in good health (CMV status not recorded). Some clones in this sample may be carry-over from other donors' samples. The sample was PBMCs.

The CDR3 has the sequence CASSPTAGQSNTGELFF. The DNA sequence is TGTGCCAGCAGCCCTACTGCGGGACAGTCGAACACCGGGGAGCTGTTTTTT. The chain couples TRBV7-3 to TRBJ2-2; a weak D assignment points to TRBD1 (7 bases agree). CDR3 length: 17 amino acids, cysteine to phenylalanine. Only the CDR3 DNA stays, 51 bases, in frame from base 1. Relative to germline, V is 5 bases shorter and J is 0 bases shorter, with 16 bases between their ends. Via the germline V gene, CDR1 is SGHTA and CDR2 FQGTGA.